The table lists the clone carrying this T cell receptor beta chain with a few counts. The antigen remains unidentified. This specimen comes from a study of T-cell memory formation after mild COVID-19. Study-wide points: Clones from the second wave (peaking day 37) had unconfirmed SARS-CoV-2 specificity. Pre-infection memory showed some responding clones, and this suggested that cross-reactive memory joined.

UMIs and sample barcodes were carried by the TCR alpha and TCR beta cDNA libraries that 5'RACE produced using constant-segment primers. One entry per CDR3 protein results from TCRdb running MiXCR on the 5' RACE reads. The profile shows some 340,000 distinct CDR3 sequences, roughly 13% of them singletons. Between the trimmed V and J ends, which lost 2 bases and 8 bases, there was a span of 7 bases. The CDR3 is 12 amino acids. The TCR originated in a man between 18 and 29 years old who had mild COVID-19 (a few samples of this study predate the infection). Cell type and time point are not known. The chain links TRBV12-3 or TRBV12-4 to TRBJ2-1; D unresolved. The sequenced sample was PBMCs or a T cell subset sorted from them (not recorded which). The CDR3 nucleotides are TGTGCCAGCAGTTTAAGGGCGGATGAGCAGTTCTTC. It specifies CASSLRADEQFF.